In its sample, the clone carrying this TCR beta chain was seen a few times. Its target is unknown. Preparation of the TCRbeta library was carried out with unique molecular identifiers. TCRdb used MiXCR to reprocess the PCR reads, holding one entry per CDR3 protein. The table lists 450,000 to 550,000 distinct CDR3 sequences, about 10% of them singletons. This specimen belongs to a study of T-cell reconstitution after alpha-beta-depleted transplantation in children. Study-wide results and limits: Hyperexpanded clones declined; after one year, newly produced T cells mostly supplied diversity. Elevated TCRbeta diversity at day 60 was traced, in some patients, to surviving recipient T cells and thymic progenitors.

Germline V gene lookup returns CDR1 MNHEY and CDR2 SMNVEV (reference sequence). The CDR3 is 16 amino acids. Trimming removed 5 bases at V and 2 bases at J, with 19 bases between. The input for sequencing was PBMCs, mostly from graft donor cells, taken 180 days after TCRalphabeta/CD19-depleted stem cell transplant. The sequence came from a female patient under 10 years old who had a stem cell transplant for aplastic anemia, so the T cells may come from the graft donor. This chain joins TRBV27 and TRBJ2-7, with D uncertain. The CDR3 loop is CASSHIPPRSTYEQYF. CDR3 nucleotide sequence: TGTGCCAGCAGTCACATTCCGCCGAGAAGCACCTACGAGCAGTACTTC.